The 7 T cell receptor beta chains below come from one sample, sequenced in a study of response to subunit inactivated influenza vaccine. Each CDR3 protein is one row after TCRdb ran MiXCR on the RT-PCR reads. The repertoire includes fewer than 600,000 distinct CDR3 sequences, approximately 7.7% of them detected once, and around 13% sits in the top ten. The specimen comprised PBMCs from blood, sampled approximately 25 months after vaccination. Receptors were obtained from a man between 45 and 75 years old who received an inactivated influenza vaccine.

This clonotype was counted a few times. The chain carries TRBV5-1 and TRBJ2-2; 8 bases are a match to TRBD2. The CDR3 loop spans 16 amino acids. With 3 bases clipped from V and 1 base from J, the junction kept 5 bases outside the gene matches. CDR1 is SGHRS, CDR2 YFSETQ, per germline. In DNA form, the CDR3 reads TGCGCCAGCAGCTCTTACCTAGCGGGGAACACCGGGGAGCTGTTTTTT. Residues: CASSSYLAGNTGELFF.

In this sample, this clonotype turned up a few times. The V and J genes are TRBV6-1 and TRBJ1-2; D ambiguous. The CDR3 covers 12 residues. Germline V lookup: CDR1 MNHNS, CDR2 SASEGT. Trimming took off 6 bases at V and 5 bases at J, with 10 bases between the two ends. CDR3 amino acids: CASRPDTYGYTF. The CDR3, as DNA: TGTGCCAGCAGGCCGGATACTTATGGCTACACCTTC.

This clonotype came up a few times. V and J are TRBV4-3 and TRBJ2-3; D is perhaps TRBD1 or TRBD2 (5 bases each). V gave up 3 bases and J gave up 0 bases, with 13 bases separating them. The CDR3 spans 16 residues. Germline assignment: CDR1 LGHNA and CDR2 YSLEER. The CDR3 reads CASSQDLRDSTDTQYF. The DNA for the CDR3 is TGCGCCAGCAGCCAGGACCTCCGGGACAGCACAGATACGCAGTATTTT.

V usage is TRBV4-2 and J usage is TRBJ2-2; D ambiguous. This CDR3 has 15 amino acids. Per the germline V gene, CDR1 is LGHNA and CDR2 is YNFKEQ. Trimming removed 3 bases from V and 5 bases from J, with 13 bases in between. The CDR3 sequence is CASSHPQLLTGELFF. The DNA for the CDR3 is TGTGCCAGCAGCCATCCCCAGTTGCTTACCGGGGAGCTGTTTTTT.

The chain links TRBV15 to TRBJ2-3; the match to TRBD1 covers 9 bases. V gave up 0 bases and J gave up 2 bases; unmatched junction bases: 6. Germline lookup yields CDR1 LNHNV and CDR2 YYDKDF (reference sequence). This CDR3 contains 17 residues. The CDR3 DNA reads as TGTGCCACCAGCAGAGACGCCGGGACAGGGAACACAGATACGCAGTATTTT. Translating it yields CATSRDAGTGNTDTQYF.

This clonotype was detected a few times. DNA for the CDR3: TGTGCCAGCAGCTGGCCTAGCGGGTTAGTGCAGTACTTC. This gives the protein CASSWPSGLVQYF. The chain is built from TRBV11-2 and TRBJ2-7, with TRBD2 matching 8 bases. This CDR3 has 13 amino acids. Germline CDR1 reads SGHAT; CDR2 reads FQNNGV. J was trimmed by 9 bases and V by 4 bases; bases with no gene match: 8.

This clonotype turned up a few times. J is TRBJ2-3 and V is TRBV5-1; either TRBD1 or TRBD2 may supply D (6 bases each). V dropped 4 bases and J dropped 0 bases, with 15 bases sitting between them. CDR1 and CDR2 from the germline V gene are SGHRS and YFSETQ. The CDR3 loop spans 16 amino acids. CDR3 bases: TGCGCCAGCAGCGGCGGGACATCCTCTAGCACAGATACGCAGTATTTT. This sequence encodes CASSGGTSSSTDTQYF. The variable domain in full, completed from reference TRBV5-1 and TRBJ2-3, reads KAGVTQTPRYLIKTRGQQVTLSCSPISGHRSVSWYQQTPGQGLQFLFEYFSETQRNKGNFPGRFSGRQFSNSRSEMNVSTLELGDSALYLCASSGGTSSSTDTQYFGPGTRLTVL.